Listed below are T cell receptor beta chains from one sample, sequenced in a study of beta chain features in type 1 diabetes. The repertoire was sequenced with immunoSEQ multiplex PCR; TCRdb's copy has only in-frame clones and lacks some. The table has about 410,000 clones, about 15% seen once; the top ten hold approximately 0.038%. The sequencing input was naive CD4+ T cells from blood. Receptors originate from a man aged 30-40 years in good health. CDR3s include the opening cysteine and the closing phenylalanine or tryptophan. The order of the fields is V gene, J gene, CDR3 length, clone size, D gene, CDR3 protein. The D gene is left open where the match is weak. The size field is filled for only some rows; it gives once, few, many or a size class.

TRBV11-3	TRBJ2-5	13	NA	NA	CASSYGGRETQYF
TRBV19	TRBJ1-2	10	NA	NA	CASSRYGYTF
TRBV7-9	TRBJ2-3	11	few	NA	CASSRTDTQYF
TRBV7-3	TRBJ1-1	14	NA	NA	CASSSGTLGTEAFF
TRBV7-2	TRBJ2-3	15	few	NA	CASSLRADTTDTQYF
TRBV7-2	TRBJ1-1	14	few	NA	CASSLATRQHEAFF
TRBV5-1	TRBJ2-3	16	NA	TRBD2	CASSFQAGGPTDTQYF
TRBV7-2	TRBJ2-3	14	few	NA	CAGGERRGADTQYF
TRBV4-1	TRBJ2-3	15	NA	NA	CASSQDWVSTDTQYF
TRBV9	TRBJ1-2	16	NA	TRBD1	CASSARGTVNIHGYTF
TRBV5-4	TRBJ2-1	16	NA	TRBD2	CASSSPGLAGDGEQFF
TRBV4-3	TRBJ2-4	14	many	NA	CASSQALVGNIQYF
TRBV10-3	TRBJ2-5	15	few	NA	CAISVSGTPGETQYF
TRBV5-6	TRBJ2-3	16	NA	TRBD2	CASASGRAQGTDTQYF
TRBV6-5	TRBJ2-1	14	NA	NA	CASSQTGTYNEQFF
TRBV7-9	TRBJ2-3	11	NA	NA	CASRSEDTQYF
TRBV30	TRBJ1-2	13	few	TRBD1	CAWTPTGTEGYTF